This T cell receptor (beta chain) was captured by sequencing in a study of radiotherapy plus CTLA-4 blockade in lung cancer. Study summary: Among patients, around 18% showed objective responses, and roughly 31% had disease control.

The CDR3 is 15 amino acids. The J segment lost 5 bases and the V segment lost 7 bases, leaving 12 bases of the junction unmatched. Germline CDR1 reads MNHEY; CDR2 reads SVGAGI. Measured with immunoSEQ multiplex PCR; TCRdb has only the in-frame clones, and not every one. This sample has over 35,000 clones, with over 60% found just once. The sample was peripheral blood, taken from a patient treated with radiotherapy plus ipilimumab. The TCR was taken from a human donor with non-small cell lung cancer whose response to radiotherapy plus ipilimumab could not be evaluated. The chain joins TRBV6-5 to TRBJ2-7; 9 positions agree with TRBD1. CDR3 amino acids: CASTAPGTGPHEQYF. DNA for the CDR3: TGTGCCAGCACCGCCCCCGGGACAGGGCCCCACGAGCAGTACTTC.